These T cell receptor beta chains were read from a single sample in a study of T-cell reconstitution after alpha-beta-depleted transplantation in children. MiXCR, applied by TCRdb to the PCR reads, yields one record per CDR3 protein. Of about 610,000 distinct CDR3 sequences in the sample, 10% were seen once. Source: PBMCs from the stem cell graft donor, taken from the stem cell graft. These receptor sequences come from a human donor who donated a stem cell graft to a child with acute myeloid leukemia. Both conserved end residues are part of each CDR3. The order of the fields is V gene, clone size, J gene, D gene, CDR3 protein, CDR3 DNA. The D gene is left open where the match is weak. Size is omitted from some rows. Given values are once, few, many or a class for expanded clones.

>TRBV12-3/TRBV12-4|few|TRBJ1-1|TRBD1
CASSLAGQGVTEAFF
TGTGCCAGCAGCTTAGCCGGACAGGGCGTCACTGAAGCTTTCTTT
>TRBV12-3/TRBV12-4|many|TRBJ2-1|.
CASSLAIASNEQFF
TGTGCCAGCAGTTTAGCGATAGCTAGCAATGAGCAGTTCTTC
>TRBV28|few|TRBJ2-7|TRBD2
CASSPTSGRGYEQYF
TGTGCCAGCAGTCCCACTAGCGGGAGAGGCTACGAGCAGTACTTC
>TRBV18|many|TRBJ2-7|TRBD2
CASSPGAGLSYEQYF
TGTGCCAGCTCACCAGGAGCGGGATTATCCTACGAGCAGTACTTC
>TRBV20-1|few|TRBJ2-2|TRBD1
CSASHQGEPGTGELFF
TGCAGTGCTAGCCACCAGGGGGAGCCAGGCACCGGGGAGCTGTTTTTT
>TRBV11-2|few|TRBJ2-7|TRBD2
CASSLVGGGLAGGAHEQYF
TGTGCCAGCAGCTTAGTTGGAGGGGGACTAGCGGGAGGGGCCCACGAGCAGTACTTC
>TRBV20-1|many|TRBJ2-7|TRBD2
CSASKVPPGTSGRGKHEQYF
TGCAGTGCTAGTAAAGTTCCACCCGGGACTAGCGGGAGAGGAAAACACGAGCAGTACTTC
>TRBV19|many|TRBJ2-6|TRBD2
CASHILAGASGANVLTF
TGTGCCAGTCATATTCTAGCGGGAGCCTCTGGGGCCAACGTCCTGACTTTC
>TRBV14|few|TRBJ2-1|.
CASSQDRTGIDEQFF
TGTGCCAGCAGCCAAGATCGGACGGGTATCGATGAGCAGTTCTTC
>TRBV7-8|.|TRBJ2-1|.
CASSPARWSSYNEQFF
TGTGCCAGCAGCCCCGCCCGGTGGAGCTCCTACAATGAGCAGTTCTTC
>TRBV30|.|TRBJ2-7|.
CAWSVLAYEQYF
TGTGCCTGGAGTGTACTGGCCTACGAGCAGTACTTC
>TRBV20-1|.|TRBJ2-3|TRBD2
CSARGWLAGTDTQYF
TGCAGTGCTAGAGGGTGGCTAGCGGGCACAGATACGCAGTATTTT
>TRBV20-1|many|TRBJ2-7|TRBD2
CSARRTGTRNYEQYF
TGCAGTGCTAGACGTACCGGGACTAGGAACTACGAGCAGTACTTC
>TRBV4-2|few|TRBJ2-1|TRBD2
CASSPSETTSGRADEQFF
TGTGCCAGCAGCCCATCGGAAACCACAAGCGGGAGGGCCGATGAGCAGTTCTTC
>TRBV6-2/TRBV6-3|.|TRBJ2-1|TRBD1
CASSTPTGDIPSYNEQFF
TGTGCCAGCAGTACGCCCACAGGGGACATACCATCGTACAATGAGCAGTTCTTC
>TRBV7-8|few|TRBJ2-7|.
CASSLAGQPEQYF
TGTGCCAGCAGCTTAGCCGGGCAGCCCGAGCAGTACTTC
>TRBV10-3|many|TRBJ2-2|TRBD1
CAIRGQGPNTGELFF
TGTGCCATCAGGGGACAGGGACCGAACACCGGGGAGCTGTTTTTT
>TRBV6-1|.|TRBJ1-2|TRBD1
CASSEEGQGFFGYTF
TGTGCCAGCAGTGAGGAGGGACAGGGTTTCTTTGGCTACACCTTC
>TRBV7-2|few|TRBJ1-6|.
CASSYLGRNNSPLHF
TGTGCCAGCAGCTATTTAGGGAGGAATAATTCACCCCTCCACTTT
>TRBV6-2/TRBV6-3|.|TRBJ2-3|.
CASSSWGSTDTQYF
TGTGCCAGCAGCTCTTGGGGGTCAACAGATACGCAGTATTTT